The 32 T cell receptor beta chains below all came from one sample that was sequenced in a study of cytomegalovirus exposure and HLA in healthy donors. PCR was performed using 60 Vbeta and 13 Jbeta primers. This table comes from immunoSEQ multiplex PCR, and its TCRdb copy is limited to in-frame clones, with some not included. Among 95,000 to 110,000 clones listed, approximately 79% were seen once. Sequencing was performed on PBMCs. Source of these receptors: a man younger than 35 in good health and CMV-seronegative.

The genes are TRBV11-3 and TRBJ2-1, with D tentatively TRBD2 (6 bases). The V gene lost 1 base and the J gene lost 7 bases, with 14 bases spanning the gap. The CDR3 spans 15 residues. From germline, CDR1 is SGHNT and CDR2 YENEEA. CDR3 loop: CASSLGWRGENEQFF. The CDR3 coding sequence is TGTGCCAGCAGCTTAGGGTGGCGGGGTGAAAATGAGCAGTTCTTC.

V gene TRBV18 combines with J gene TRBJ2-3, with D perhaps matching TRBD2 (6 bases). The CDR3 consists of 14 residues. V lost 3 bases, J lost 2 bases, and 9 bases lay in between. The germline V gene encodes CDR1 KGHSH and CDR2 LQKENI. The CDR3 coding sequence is TGTGCCAGCTCACCCGGGGGACCCACAGATACGCAGTATTTT. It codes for CASSPGGPTDTQYF. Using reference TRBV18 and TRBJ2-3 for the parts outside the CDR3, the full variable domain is NAGVMQNPRHLVRRRGQEARLRCSPMKGHSHVYWYRQLPEEGLKFMVYLQKENIIDESGMPKERFSAEFPKEGPSILRIQQVVRGDSAAYFCASSPGGPTDTQYFGPGTRLTVL.

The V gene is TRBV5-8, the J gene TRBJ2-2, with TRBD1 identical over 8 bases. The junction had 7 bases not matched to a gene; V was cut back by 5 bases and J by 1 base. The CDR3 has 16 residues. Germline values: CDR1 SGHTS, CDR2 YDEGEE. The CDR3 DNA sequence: TGTGCCAGCAGTTTCCTCGGGACAGGGAACACCGGGGAGCTGTTTTTT. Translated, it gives CASSFLGTGNTGELFF.

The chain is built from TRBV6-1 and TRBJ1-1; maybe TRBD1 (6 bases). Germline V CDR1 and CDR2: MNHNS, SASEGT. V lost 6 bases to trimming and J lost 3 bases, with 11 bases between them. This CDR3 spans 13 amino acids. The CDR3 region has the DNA TGTGCCAGCAGAAACAGGGAGTACACTGAAGCTTTCTTT. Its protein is CASRNREYTEAFF.

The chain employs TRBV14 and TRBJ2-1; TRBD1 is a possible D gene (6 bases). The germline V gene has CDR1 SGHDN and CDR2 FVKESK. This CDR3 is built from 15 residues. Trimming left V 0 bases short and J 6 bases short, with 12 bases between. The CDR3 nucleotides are TGTGCCAGCAGCCAAGATGGGGGCGCGAGCAATGAGCAGTTCTTC. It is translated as CASSQDGGASNEQFF.

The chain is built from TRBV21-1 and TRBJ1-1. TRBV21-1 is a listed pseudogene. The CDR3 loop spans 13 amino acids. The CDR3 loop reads CASRSITDTEAFF. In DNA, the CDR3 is TGTGCCAGCAGGAGCATAACCGACACTGAAGCTTTCTTT.

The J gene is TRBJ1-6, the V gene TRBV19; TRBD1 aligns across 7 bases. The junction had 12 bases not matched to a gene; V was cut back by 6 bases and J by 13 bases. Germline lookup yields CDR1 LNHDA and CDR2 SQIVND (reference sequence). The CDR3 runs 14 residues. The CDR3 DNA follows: TGTGCCAGTAGGGTCGAATCACAGGGGTTTCCCCTCCACTTT. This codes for CASRVESQGFPLHF.

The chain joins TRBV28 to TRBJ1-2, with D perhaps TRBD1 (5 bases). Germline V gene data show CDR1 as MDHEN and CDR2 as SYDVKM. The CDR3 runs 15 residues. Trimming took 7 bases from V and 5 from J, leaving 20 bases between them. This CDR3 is CASNPAGPLLYGYTF. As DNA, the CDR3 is TGTGCCAGCAACCCAGCGGGGCCCCTACTATATGGCTACACCTTC.

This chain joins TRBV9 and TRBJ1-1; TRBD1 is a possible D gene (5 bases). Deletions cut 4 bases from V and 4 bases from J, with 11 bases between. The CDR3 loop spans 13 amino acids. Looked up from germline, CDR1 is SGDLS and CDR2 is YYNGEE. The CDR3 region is CASSTGGGTEAFF. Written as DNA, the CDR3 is TGTGCCAGCAGCACGGGGGGGGGCACTGAAGCTTTCTTT.

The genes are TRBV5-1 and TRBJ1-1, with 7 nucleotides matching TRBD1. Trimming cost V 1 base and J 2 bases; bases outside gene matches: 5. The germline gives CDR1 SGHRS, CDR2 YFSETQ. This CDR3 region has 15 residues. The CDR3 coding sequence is TGCGCCAGCAGCTTGTTGGCAGGGGGAAACACTGAAGCTTTCTTT. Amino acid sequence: CASSLLAGGNTEAFF.

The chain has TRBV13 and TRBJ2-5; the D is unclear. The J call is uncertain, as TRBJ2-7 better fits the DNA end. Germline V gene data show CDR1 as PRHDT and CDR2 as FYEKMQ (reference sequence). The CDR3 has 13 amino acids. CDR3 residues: CASSLNAAYEQYF. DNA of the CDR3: TGTGCCAGCAGCTTAAACGCCGCCTACGAGCAGTACTTC.

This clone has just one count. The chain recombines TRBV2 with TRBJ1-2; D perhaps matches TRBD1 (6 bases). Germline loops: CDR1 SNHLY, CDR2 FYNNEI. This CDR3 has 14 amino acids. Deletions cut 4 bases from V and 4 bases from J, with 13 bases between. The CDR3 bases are TGTGCCAGCAGTGTTGGGCGCAGGGGCTATGGCTACACCTTC. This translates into CASSVGRRGYGYTF. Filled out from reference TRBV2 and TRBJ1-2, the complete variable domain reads EPEVTQTPSHQVTQMGQEVILRCVPISNHLYFYWYRQILGQKVEFLVSFYNNEISEKSEIFDDQFSVERPDGSNFTLKIRSTKLEDSAMYFCASSVGRRGYGYTFGSGTRLTVV.

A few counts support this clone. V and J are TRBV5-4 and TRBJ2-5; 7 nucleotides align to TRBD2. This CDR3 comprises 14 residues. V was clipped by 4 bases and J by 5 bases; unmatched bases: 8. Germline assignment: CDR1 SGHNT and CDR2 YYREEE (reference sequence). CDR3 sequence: CASSVTGGMETQYF. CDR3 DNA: TGTGCCAGCAGCGTTACCGGGGGGATGGAGACCCAGTACTTC.

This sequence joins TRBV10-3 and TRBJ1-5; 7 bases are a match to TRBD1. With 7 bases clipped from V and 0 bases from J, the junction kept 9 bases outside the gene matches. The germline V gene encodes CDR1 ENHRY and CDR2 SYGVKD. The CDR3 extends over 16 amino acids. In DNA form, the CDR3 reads TGTGCCATCAAGGGACAGAGGTCTCATAGCAATCAGCCCCAGCATTTT. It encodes CAIKGQRSHSNQPQHF.

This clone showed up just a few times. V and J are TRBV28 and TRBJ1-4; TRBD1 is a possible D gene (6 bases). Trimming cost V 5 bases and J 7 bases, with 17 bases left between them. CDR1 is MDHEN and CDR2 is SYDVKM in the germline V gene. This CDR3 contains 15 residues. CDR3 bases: TGTGCCAGCAGTACCCCACAGGGCCAAGGTGAAAAACTGTTTTTT. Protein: CASSTPQGQGEKLFF.

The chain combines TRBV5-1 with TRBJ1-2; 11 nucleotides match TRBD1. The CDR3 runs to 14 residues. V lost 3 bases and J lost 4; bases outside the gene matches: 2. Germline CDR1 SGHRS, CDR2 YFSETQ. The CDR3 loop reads CASSSGTGGYGYTF. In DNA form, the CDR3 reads TGCGCCAGCAGCTCCGGGACAGGGGGCTATGGCTACACCTTC. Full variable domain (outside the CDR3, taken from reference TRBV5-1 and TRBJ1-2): KAGVTQTPRYLIKTRGQQVTLSCSPISGHRSVSWYQQTPGQGLQFLFEYFSETQRNKGNFPGRFSGRQFSNSRSEMNVSTLELGDSALYLCASSSGTGGYGYTFGSGTRLTVV.

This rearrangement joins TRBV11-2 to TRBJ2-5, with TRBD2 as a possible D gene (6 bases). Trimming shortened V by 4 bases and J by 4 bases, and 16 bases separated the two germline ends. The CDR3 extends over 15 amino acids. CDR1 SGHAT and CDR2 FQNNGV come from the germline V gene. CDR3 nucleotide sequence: TGTGCCAGCAGCTCGTCGGCCGCGGGGATAGAGACCCAGTACTTC. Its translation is CASSSSAAGIETQYF. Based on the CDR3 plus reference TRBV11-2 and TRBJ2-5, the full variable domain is EAGVAQSPRYKIIEKRQSVAFWCNPISGHATLYWYQQILGQGPKLLIQFQNNGVVDDSQLPKDRFSAERLKGVDSTLKIQPAKLEDSAVYLCASSSSAAGIETQYFGPGTRLLVL.

CDR3 bases: TGCGCCAGCAGCTTGCGTCCCGGGACAGGGTCCCACGAGCAGTACTTC. Its translation is CASSLRPGTGSHEQYF. The gene calls are TRBV5-1 and TRBJ2-7; 9 nucleotides align to TRBD1. V lost 1 base, J lost 5 bases, and 10 bases stayed unmatched. This CDR3 has 16 residues. The germline gives CDR1 SGHRS, CDR2 YFSETQ.

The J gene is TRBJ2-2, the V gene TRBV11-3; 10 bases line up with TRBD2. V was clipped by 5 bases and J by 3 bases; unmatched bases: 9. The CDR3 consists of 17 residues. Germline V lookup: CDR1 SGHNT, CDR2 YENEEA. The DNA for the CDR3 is TGTGCCAGCAGCCCGCAGGCAGCGGGGGGGGACACCGGGGAGCTGTTTTTT. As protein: CASSPQAAGGDTGELFF.

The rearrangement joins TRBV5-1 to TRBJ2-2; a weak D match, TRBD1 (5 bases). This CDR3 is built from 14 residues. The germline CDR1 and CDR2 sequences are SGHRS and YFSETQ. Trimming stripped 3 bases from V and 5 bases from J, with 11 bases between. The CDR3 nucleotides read TGCGCCAGCAGCTATGACCAGGGAACCGGGGAGCTGTTTTTT. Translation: CASSYDQGTGELFF.

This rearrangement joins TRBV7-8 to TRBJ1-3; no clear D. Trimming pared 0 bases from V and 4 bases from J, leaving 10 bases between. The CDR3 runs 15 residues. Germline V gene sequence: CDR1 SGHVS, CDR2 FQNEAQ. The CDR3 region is CASSLALLAGNTIYF. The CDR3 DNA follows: TGTGCCAGCAGCTTAGCGCTCCTAGCGGGAAACACCATATATTTT.

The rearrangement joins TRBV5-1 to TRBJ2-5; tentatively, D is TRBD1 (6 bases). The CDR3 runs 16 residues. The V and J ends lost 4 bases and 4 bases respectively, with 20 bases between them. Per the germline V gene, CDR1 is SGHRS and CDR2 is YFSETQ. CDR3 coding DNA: TGCGCCAGCAGCCTAGGACAGTCTCAACGGGGAGAGACCCAGTACTTC. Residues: CASSLGQSQRGETQYF. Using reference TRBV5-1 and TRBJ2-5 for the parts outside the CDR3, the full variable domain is KAGVTQTPRYLIKTRGQQVTLSCSPISGHRSVSWYQQTPGQGLQFLFEYFSETQRNKGNFPGRFSGRQFSNSRSEMNVSTLELGDSALYLCASSLGQSQRGETQYFGPGTRLLVL.

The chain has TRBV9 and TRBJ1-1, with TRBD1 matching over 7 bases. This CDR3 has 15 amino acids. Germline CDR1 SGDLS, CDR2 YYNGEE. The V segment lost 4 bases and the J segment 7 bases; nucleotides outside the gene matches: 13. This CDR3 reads CASSKTDRASSEAFF. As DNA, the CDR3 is TGTGCCAGCAGCAAAACTGACAGGGCCAGCAGTGAAGCTTTCTTT.

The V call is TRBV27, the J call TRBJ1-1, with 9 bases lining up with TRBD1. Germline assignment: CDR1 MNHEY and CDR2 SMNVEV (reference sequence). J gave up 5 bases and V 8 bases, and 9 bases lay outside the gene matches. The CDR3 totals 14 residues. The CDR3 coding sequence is TGTGCCAGCGGCCCGACAGGGGGGATAACTGAAGCTTTCTTT. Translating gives CASGPTGGITEAFF.

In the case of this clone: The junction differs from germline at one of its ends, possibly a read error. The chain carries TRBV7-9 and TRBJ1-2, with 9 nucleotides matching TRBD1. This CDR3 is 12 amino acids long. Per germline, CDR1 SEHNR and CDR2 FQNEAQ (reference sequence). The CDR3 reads CASSFPTGGRSF. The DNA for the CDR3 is TGTGCCAGCAGCTTCCCGACAGGGGGTAGGTCCTTC.

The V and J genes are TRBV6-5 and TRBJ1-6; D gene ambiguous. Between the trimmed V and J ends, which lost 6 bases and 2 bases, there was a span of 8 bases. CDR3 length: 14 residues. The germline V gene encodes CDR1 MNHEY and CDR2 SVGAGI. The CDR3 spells CASRTDTYNSPLHF. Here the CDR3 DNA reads TGTGCCAGCAGAACTGACACCTATAATTCACCCCTCCACTTT.

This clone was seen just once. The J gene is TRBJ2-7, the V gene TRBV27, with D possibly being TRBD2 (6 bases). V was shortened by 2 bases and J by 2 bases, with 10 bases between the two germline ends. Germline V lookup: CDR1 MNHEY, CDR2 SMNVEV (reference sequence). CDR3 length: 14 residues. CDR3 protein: CASSLSPGAYEQYF. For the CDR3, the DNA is TGTGCCAGCAGTTTAAGTCCGGGGGCCTACGAGCAGTACTTC.

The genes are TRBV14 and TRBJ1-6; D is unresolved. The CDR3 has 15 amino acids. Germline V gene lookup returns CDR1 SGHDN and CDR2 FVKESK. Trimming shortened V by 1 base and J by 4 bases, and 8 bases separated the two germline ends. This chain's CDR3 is CASSQATSYNSPLHF. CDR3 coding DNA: TGTGCCAGCAGCCAAGCTACGTCGTATAATTCACCCCTCCACTTT.

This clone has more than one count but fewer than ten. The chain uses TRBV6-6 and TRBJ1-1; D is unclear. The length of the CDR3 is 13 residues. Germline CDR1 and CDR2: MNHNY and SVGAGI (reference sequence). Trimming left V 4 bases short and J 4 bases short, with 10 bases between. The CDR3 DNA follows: TGTGCCAGCAGTTTCCAGGTTTCCACTGAAGCTTTCTTT. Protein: CASSFQVSTEAFF.

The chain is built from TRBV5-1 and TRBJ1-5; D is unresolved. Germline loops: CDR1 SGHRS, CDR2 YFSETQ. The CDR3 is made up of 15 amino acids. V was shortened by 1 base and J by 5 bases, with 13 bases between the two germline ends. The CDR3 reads CASSLLGRLDQPQHF. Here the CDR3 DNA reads TGCGCCAGCAGCTTGTTGGGCAGATTGGATCAGCCCCAGCATTTT.

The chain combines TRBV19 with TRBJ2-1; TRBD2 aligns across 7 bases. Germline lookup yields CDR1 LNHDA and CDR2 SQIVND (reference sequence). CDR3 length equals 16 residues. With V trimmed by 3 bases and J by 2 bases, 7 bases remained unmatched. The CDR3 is CASSMAAGVTYNEQFF. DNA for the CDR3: TGTGCCAGTAGTATGGCGGCGGGGGTTACCTACAATGAGCAGTTCTTC.

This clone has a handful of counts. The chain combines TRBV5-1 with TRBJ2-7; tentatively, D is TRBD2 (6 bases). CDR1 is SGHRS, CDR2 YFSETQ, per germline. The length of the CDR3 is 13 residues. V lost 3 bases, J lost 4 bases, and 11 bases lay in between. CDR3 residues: CASSSPGRYEQYF. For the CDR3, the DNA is TGCGCCAGCAGCTCGCCAGGGAGGTACGAGCAGTACTTC.